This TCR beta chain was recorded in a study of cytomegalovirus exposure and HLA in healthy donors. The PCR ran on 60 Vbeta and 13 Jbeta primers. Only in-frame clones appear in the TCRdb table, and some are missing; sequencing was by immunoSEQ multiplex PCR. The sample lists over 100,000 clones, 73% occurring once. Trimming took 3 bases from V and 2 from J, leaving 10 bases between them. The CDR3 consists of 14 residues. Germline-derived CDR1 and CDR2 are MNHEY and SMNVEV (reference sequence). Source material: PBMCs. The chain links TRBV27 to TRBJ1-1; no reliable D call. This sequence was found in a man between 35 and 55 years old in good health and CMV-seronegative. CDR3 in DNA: TGTGCCAGCAGTTTCGGGAAGCCCAACACTGAAGCTTTCTTT. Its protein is CASSFGKPNTEAFF.